The rows below give T cell receptor beta chains drawn from one sample of a study of blood T cells in healthy people across ages. TCRdb used MiXCR to reprocess the 5' RACE reads, holding one entry per CDR3 protein. The table includes around 870,000 distinct CDR3 sequences, 25% to 30% detected once. Sequencing input: blood. These receptors were obtained from a woman older than 75 in good health. CDR3s include the opening cysteine and the closing phenylalanine or tryptophan. D genes are given only for firm matches. Part of the rows lack a size; the others show once, few, many or a class for expanded clones.

size | D | J | V | CDR3 | DNA
NA | TRBD2 | TRBJ2-1 | TRBV5-4 | CASPGLAGGSLYNEQFF | TGTGCCAGCCCGGGACTAGCGGGAGGGAGTCTTTACAATGAGCAGTTCTTC
many | NA | TRBJ2-3 | TRBV5-1 | CASSPPAPYTQYF | TGCGCCAGCAGCCCCCCAGCCCCGTATACGCAGTATTTT
many | TRBD2 | TRBJ2-3 | TRBV5-1 | CASSPGLVEDTQYF | TGCGCCAGCAGCCCAGGACTAGTGGAGGATACGCAGTATTTT
many | NA | TRBJ1-5 | TRBV7-2 | CASSLSIRTGVKPQHF | TGTGCCAGCAGCTTATCTATTAGAACAGGAGTAAAGCCCCAGCATTTT
NA | NA | TRBJ1-2 | TRBV7-9 | CASSLLSGTEGGYTF | TGTGCCAGCAGCTTGCTTTCCGGGACGGAAGGGGGCTACACCTTC
few | NA | TRBJ1-6 | TRBV11-2 | CASSLSAGSPLHF | TGTGCCAGCAGCTTATCCGCCGGATCACCCCTCCACTTT
NA | NA | TRBJ2-7 | TRBV27 | CASSPRAGVPYEQYF | TGTGCCAGCAGTCCTCGGGCGGGCGTGCCCTACGAGCAGTACTTC
many | TRBD1 | TRBJ2-5 | TRBV6-5 | CATKTTGGRETQYF | TGTGCCACCAAAACTACAGGGGGCCGGGAGACCCAGTACTTC
few | NA | TRBJ2-3 | TRBV30 | CAWSVRVDTQYF | TGTGCCTGGAGTGTAAGGGTGGATACGCAGTATTTT
NA | NA | TRBJ2-3 | TRBV7-3 | CASSLVREDTQYF | TGTGCCAGCAGCTTAGTCCGTGAAGATACGCAGTATTTT
NA | TRBD2 | TRBJ2-5 | TRBV4-2 | CASSLRVAGGPQETQYF | TGTGCCAGCAGCCTGAGGGTAGCGGGGGGACCACAAGAGACCCAGTACTTC
NA | NA | TRBJ2-1 | TRBV11-2 | CASSSRRGESPYNEQFF | TGTGCCAGCAGCTCCAGGAGGGGGGAGTCCCCCTACAATGAGCAGTTCTTC
few | NA | TRBJ2-3 | TRBV27 | CTSSLPTGFGTDTQYF | TGTACCAGCAGTTTACCCACAGGGTTCGGCACAGATACGCAGTATTTT
many | TRBD2 | TRBJ2-3 | TRBV20-1 | CSARKRGNTDTQYF | TGCAGTGCTAGAAAGCGGGGGAACACAGATACGCAGTATTTT
NA | NA | TRBJ1-1 | TRBV6-1 | CASSEGAGKRNTEAFF | TGTGCCAGCAGTGAAGGGGCAGGGAAGAGGAACACTGAAGCTTTCTTT
NA | NA | TRBJ1-3 | TRBV11-2 | CASSRTFSGNTIYF | TGTGCCAGCAGCCGGACTTTCTCTGGAAACACCATATATTTT
NA | TRBD1 | TRBJ1-6 | TRBV20-1 | CSATTGLSNSPLHF | TGCAGTGCCACGACAGGGTTAAGTAATTCACCCCTCCACTTT
few | NA | TRBJ1-4 | TRBV20-1 | CSASQGPATNEKLFF | TGCAGTGCTTCTCAGGGACCAGCTACTAATGAAAAACTGTTTTTT
NA | NA | TRBJ2-1 | TRBV3-1 | CASSPFRGETQFF | TGTGCCAGCAGTCCTTTTAGGGGGGAGACCCAGTTCTTC
few | TRBD2 | TRBJ2-2 | TRBV3-1 | CASSQDGRLATGELFF | TGTGCCAGCAGCCAAGATGGGCGACTAGCTACCGGGGAGCTGTTTTTT
NA | NA | TRBJ2-2 | TRBV12-3/TRBV12-4 | CASSLLRGGELFF | TGTGCCAGCAGTTTACTCCGGGGCGGGGAGCTGTTTTTT
many | TRBD2 | TRBJ2-1 | TRBV9 | CASSVEKRGGVEQFF | TGTGCCAGCAGCGTAGAAAAGCGGGGGGGCGTCGAGCAGTTCTTC
NA | NA | TRBJ2-6 | TRBV7-6 | CASSPNGRDGFSGANVRTF | TGTGCCAGCAGTCCCAATGGAAGGGACGGCTTCTCTGGGGCCAACGTCCGGACTTTC
many | TRBD1 | TRBJ1-1 | TRBV11-2 | CASSLVGTANTEAFF | TGTGCCAGCAGCTTAGTAGGGACAGCGAACACTGAAGCTTTCTTT
many | NA | TRBJ1-5 | TRBV7-2 | CASSLVGAEQPQHF | TGTGCCAGCAGCTTAGTTGGGGCGGAGCAGCCCCAGCATTTT
NA | NA | TRBJ1-5 | TRBV7-2 | CASSVQGQPQHF | TGTGCCAGCAGCGTACAGGGCCAGCCCCAGCATTTT
NA | TRBD1 | TRBJ1-4 | TRBV3-1 | CASSQGTGTGNEKLFF | TGTGCCAGCAGCCAAGGGACCGGGACAGGGAATGAAAAACTGTTTTTT
NA | TRBD2 | TRBJ2-2 | TRBV7-6 | CASVGLAGTGELFF | TGTGCCAGCGTAGGCCTAGCGGGGACCGGGGAGCTGTTTTTT
NA | NA | TRBJ1-4 | TRBV7-2 | CASSQTKLGEKLFF | TGTGCCAGCAGCCAAACAAAGTTAGGTGAAAAACTGTTTTTT
few | NA | TRBJ2-5 | TRBV5-6 | CASSYGPKETQYF | TGTGCCAGCAGCTATGGACCAAAAGAGACCCAGTACTTC
many | TRBD2 | TRBJ2-5 | TRBV7-2 | CASSSQRGPQETQYF | TGTGCCAGCAGCTCCCAGCGGGGCCCTCAAGAGACCCAGTACTTC
many | NA | TRBJ2-5 | TRBV24-1 | CATSDLRSQETQYF | TGTGCCACCAGTGATTTGAGGAGCCAAGAGACCCAGTACTTC
few | NA | TRBJ1-2 | TRBV5-1 | CASSLADGFGYTF | TGCGCCAGCAGCTTGGCCGATGGGTTTGGCTACACCTTC
few | NA | TRBJ1-1 | TRBV10-3 | CAIRPWGGFRDTEAFF | TGTGCCATCAGGCCTTGGGGAGGGTTTAGGGACACTGAAGCTTTCTTT
NA | NA | TRBJ2-6 | TRBV6-1 | CASSGRSFSLPGANVRTF | TGTGCCAGCTCGGGCAGGTCATTCTCCCTCCCTGGGGCCAACGTCCGGACTTTC
many | NA | TRBJ2-1 | TRBV6-2/TRBV6-3 | CASSSRRFGSEQFF | TGTGCCAGCAGTTCGCGGCGATTTGGGTCTGAGCAGTTCTTC
NA | NA | TRBJ2-4 | TRBV2 | CASSEVGTEDIQYF | TGTGCCAGCAGTGAAGTGGGGACGGAGGACATTCAGTACTTC
NA | NA | TRBJ2-3 | TRBV28 | CASITGPVTDTQYF | TGTGCCAGCATAACAGGGCCCGTCACAGATACGCAGTATTTT
many | NA | TRBJ1-2 | TRBV28 | CASSLGATGGYGYTF | TGTGCCAGCAGTTTGGGTGCCACCGGGGGCTATGGCTACACCTTC
NA | TRBD2 | TRBJ2-7 | TRBV5-1 | CASSKGLSKDTYEQYF | TGCGCCAGCAGCAAGGGACTATCTAAGGATACCTACGAGCAGTACTTC
NA | TRBD2 | TRBJ2-3 | TRBV12-3/TRBV12-4 | CASSRSTSGGADMQYF | TGTGCCAGCAGTCGATCCACTAGCGGGGGCGCAGATATGCAATATTTT
many | TRBD1 | TRBJ1-2 | TRBV20-1 | CSASDGTGKVYGYTF | TGCAGTGCTAGTGACGGGACAGGGAAAGTCTATGGCTACACCTTC
NA | NA | TRBJ2-1 | TRBV28 | CASSQLKGEGAYEQFF | TGTGCCAGCAGCCAATTAAAGGGGGAAGGGGCCTACGAGCAGTTCTTC
few | NA | TRBJ2-1 | TRBV6-2/TRBV6-3 | CASSYSLGGLSSYNEQFF | TGTGCCAGCAGTTACTCGCTTGGCGGGTTAAGCTCCTACAATGAGCAGTTCTTC
NA | NA | TRBJ1-1 | TRBV20-1 | CSARDTGKDTEAFF | TGCAGTGCTAGAGATACAGGGAAGGACACTGAAGCTTTCTTT
NA | NA | TRBJ1-6 | TRBV20-1 | CSAKKQDSYNSPLHF | TGCAGTGCGAAGAAACAGGACTCCTATAATTCACCCCTCCACTTT
few | NA | TRBJ1-1 | TRBV27 | CASQGGYTEAFF | TGTGCCAGCCAGGGAGGGTATACTGAAGCTTTCTTT
NA | NA | TRBJ2-6 | TRBV5-6 | CASRGVGTAGSGANVLTF | TGTGCCAGCAGGGGGGTCGGGACGGCTGGCTCTGGGGCCAACGTCCTGACTTTC
many | TRBD1 | TRBJ2-5 | TRBV12-3/TRBV12-4 | CASSLTGGETQYF | TGTGCCAGCAGTCTAACAGGGGGGGAGACCCAGTACTTC
NA | TRBD1 | TRBJ2-7 | TRBV7-2 | CAGSLTGGNEQYF | TGTGCCGGCAGTCTGACAGGGGGGAATGAGCAGTACTTC
NA | TRBD1 | TRBJ2-3 | TRBV7-2 | CASSRTPGQMITDTQYF | TGTGCCAGCAGCCGAACGCCGGGACAGATGATCACAGATACGCAGTATTTT
many | NA | TRBJ2-1 | TRBV12-3/TRBV12-4 | CASSLEGGGPNEQFF | TGTGCCAGCAGTTTAGAGGGGGGGGGCCCGAATGAGCAGTTCTTC
many | NA | TRBJ2-5 | TRBV7-2 | CASSFAGRQETQYF | TGTGCCAGCAGCTTCGCCGGACGTCAAGAGACCCAGTACTTC
NA | TRBD2 | TRBJ2-1 | TRBV20-1 | CSAGRGLAGSHNEQFF | TGCAGTGCTGGTCGTGGACTAGCGGGATCCCACAATGAGCAGTTCTTC
few | TRBD1 | TRBJ1-5 | TRBV18 | CASSPRDRGQDQPQHF | TGTGCCAGCTCACCCCGGGACAGGGGGCAGGATCAGCCCCAGCATTTT
many | NA | TRBJ1-1 | TRBV12-3/TRBV12-4 | CASRLQADAEAFF | TGTGCCAGCAGACTGCAGGCGGACGCTGAAGCTTTCTTT
many | NA | TRBJ2-7 | TRBV6-1 | CASSALAPSYEQYF | TGTGCCAGCAGTGCGCTAGCCCCCTCCTACGAGCAGTACTTC
NA | NA | TRBJ2-7 | TRBV18 | CASSPNREQYF | TGTGCCAGCTCACCTAACCGCGAGCAGTACTTC
few | NA | TRBJ2-7 | TRBV20-1 | CSPSGVNEQYF | TGCAGTCCGTCTGGCGTGAATGAGCAGTACTTC